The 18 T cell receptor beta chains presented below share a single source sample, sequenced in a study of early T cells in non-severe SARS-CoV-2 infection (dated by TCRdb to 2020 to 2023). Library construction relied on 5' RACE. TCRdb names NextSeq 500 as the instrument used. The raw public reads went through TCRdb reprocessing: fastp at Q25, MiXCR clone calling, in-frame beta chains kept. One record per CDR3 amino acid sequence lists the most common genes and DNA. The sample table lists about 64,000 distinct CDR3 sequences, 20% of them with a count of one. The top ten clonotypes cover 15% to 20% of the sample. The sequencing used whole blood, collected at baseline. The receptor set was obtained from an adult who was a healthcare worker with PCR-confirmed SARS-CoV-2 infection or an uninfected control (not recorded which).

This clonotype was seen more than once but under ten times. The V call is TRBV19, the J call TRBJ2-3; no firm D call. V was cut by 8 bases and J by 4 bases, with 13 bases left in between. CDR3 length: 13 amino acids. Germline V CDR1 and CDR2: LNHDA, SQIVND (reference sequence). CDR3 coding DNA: TGTGCCAGTTCCCTGATTGGTGCAGATACGCAGTATTTT. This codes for CASSLIGADTQYF.

CDR3 sequence: CASSSLGQGMTEAFF. DNA of the CDR3: TGCGCCAGCAGCTCACTTGGACAGGGGATGACTGAAGCTTTCTTT. V is TRBV5-1 and J is TRBJ1-1, with 9 bases fitting TRBD1. The V gene end was trimmed by 3 bases and the J gene end by 5 bases; junction bases not matched to a gene: 8. The CDR3 contains 15 residues. Germline V gene lookup returns CDR1 SGHRS and CDR2 YFSETQ.

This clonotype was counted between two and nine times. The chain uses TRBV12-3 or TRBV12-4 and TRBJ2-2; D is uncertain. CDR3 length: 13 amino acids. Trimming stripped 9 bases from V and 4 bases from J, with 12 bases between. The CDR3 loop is CASTSIGTGELFF. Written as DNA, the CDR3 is TGTGCCAGTACCTCCATCGGCACCGGGGAGCTGTTTTTT.

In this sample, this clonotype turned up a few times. The CDR3: CASSQDLYRGAGELFF. CDR3 in DNA: TGCGCCAGCAGCCAAGATTTATACAGGGGGGCCGGGGAGCTGTTTTTT. This chain links TRBV4-1 with TRBJ2-2; 8 nucleotides align to TRBD1. Germline CDR1 reads MGHRA; CDR2 reads YSYEKL. V lost 0 bases, J lost 6 bases, and 6 bases stayed unmatched. The CDR3 loop spans 16 amino acids.

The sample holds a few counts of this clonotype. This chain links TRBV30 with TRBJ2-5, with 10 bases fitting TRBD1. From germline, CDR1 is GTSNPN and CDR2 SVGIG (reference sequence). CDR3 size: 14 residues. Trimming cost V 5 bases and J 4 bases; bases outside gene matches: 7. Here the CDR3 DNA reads TGTGCCTGGGGAAAGGGGACAGGGGTAGAGACCCAGTACTTC. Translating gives CAWGKGTGVETQYF.

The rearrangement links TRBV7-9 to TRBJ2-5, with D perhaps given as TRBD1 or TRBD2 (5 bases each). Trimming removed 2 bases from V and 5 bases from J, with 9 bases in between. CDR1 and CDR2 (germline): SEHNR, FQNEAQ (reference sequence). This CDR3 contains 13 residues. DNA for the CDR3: TGTGCCAGCAGCTTATCAGGGAGTGAGACCCAGTACTTC. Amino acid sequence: CASSLSGSETQYF.

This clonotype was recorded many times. CDR3 in DNA: TGTGCCAGCGCGAGCGGCGCAGGGCGAACTGGGAATGAGCAGTTCTTC. It translates to CASASGAGRTGNEQFF. This chain joins TRBV21-1 and TRBJ2-1; TRBD1 was called by the table and not checked on the DNA. TRBV21-1 is annotated as a pseudogene. This CDR3 contains 16 residues.

Written as DNA, the CDR3 is TGCAGCGTAGGAGGGCCCAACCCTGAAGCTTTCTTT. This codes for CSVGGPNPEAFF. The chain couples TRBV29-1 to TRBJ1-1; D is unresolved. The V gene's germline CDR1 is SQVTM and CDR2 ANQGSEA. V was cut by 6 bases and J by 6 bases, with 14 bases left in between. This CDR3 has 12 residues.

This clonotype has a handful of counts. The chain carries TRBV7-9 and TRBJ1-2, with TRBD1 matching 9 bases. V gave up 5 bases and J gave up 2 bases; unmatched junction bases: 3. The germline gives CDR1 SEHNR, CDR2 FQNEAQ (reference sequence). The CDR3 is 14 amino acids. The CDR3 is CASSPDRGNYGYTF. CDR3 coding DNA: TGTGCCAGCAGCCCGGACAGGGGAAACTATGGCTACACCTTC.

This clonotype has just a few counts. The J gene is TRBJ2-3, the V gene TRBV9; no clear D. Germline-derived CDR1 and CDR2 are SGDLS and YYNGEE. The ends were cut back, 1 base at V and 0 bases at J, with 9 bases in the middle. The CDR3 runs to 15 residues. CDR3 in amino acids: CASSVIASSTDTQYF. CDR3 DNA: TGTGCCAGCAGCGTAATTGCGAGCAGCACAGATACGCAGTATTTT. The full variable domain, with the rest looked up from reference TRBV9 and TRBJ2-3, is DSGVTQTPKHLITATGQRVTLRCSPRSGDLSVYWYQQSLDQGLQFLIQYYNGEERAKGNILERFSAQQFPDLHSELNLSSLELGDSALYFCASSVIASSTDTQYFGPGTRLTVL.

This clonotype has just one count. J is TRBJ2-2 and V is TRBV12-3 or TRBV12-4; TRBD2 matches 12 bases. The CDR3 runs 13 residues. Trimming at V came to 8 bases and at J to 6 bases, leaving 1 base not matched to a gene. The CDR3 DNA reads TGTGCCAGCCTAGCGGGGGGGCCCGGGGAGCTGTTTTTT. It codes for CASLAGGPGELFF.

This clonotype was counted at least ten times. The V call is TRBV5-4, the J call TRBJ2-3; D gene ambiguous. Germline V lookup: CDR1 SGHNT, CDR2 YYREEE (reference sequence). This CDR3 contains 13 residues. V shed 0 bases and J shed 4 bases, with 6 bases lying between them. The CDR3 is CASSLAGADTQYF. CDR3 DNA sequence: TGTGCCAGCAGCTTGGCTGGGGCAGATACGCAGTATTTT.

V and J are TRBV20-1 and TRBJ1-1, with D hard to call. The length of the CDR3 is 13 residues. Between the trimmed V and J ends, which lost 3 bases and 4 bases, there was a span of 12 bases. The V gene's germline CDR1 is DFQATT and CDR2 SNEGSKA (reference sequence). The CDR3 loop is CSASYTHGTEAFF. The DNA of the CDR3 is TGCAGTGCTAGCTACACTCACGGCACTGAAGCTTTCTTT.

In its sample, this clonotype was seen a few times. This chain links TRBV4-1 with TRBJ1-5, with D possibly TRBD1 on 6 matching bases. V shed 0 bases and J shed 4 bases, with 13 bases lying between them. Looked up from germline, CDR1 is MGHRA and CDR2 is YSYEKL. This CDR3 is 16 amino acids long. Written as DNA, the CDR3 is TGCGCCAGCAGCCAAGATTGGGGGACACTTAATCAGCCCCAGCATTTT. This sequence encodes CASSQDWGTLNQPQHF.

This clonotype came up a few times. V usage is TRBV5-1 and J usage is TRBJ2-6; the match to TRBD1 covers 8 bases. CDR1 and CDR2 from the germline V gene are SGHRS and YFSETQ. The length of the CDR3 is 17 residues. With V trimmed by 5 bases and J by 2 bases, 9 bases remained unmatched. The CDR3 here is CASRQTTGAAGANVLTF. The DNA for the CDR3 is TGCGCCAGCAGACAGACGACAGGGGCGGCTGGGGCCAACGTCCTGACTTTC. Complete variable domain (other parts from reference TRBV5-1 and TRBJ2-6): KAGVTQTPRYLIKTRGQQVTLSCSPISGHRSVSWYQQTPGQGLQFLFEYFSETQRNKGNFPGRFSGRQFSNSRSEMNVSTLELGDSALYLCASRQTTGAAGANVLTFGAGSRLTVL.

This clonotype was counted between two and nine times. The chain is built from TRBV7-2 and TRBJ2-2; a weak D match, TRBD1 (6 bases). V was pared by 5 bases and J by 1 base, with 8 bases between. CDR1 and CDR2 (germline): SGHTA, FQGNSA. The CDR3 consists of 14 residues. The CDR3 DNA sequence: TGTGCCAGCAGCCGGGACATGAACACCGGGGAGCTGTTTTTT. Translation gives CASSRDMNTGELFF.

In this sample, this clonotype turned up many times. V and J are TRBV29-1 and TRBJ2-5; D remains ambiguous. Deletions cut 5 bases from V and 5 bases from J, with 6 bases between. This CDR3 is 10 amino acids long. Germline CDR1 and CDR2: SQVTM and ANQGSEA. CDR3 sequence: CSVKMETQYF. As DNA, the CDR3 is TGCAGCGTTAAGATGGAGACCCAGTACTTC.

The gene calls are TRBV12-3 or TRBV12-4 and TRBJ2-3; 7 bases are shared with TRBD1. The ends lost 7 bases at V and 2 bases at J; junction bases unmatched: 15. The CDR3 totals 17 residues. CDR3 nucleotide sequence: TGTGCCAGCACCTTAGCCGGGACAGTTTCCTCCACAGATACGCAGTATTTT. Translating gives CASTLAGTVSSTDTQYF.